Described below is a single TCR beta chain sequence and its context. This specimen belongs to a study of control samples from healthy donors and cancer patients. This table comes from immunoSEQ multiplex PCR, and its TCRdb copy is limited to in-frame clones, with some not included. The table shows some 64,000 clones, with 90% occurring only once. The receptor's source is a woman in her fifties or sixties with colorectal cancer. The sample was PBMCs.

The CDR3 DNA sequence: TGCGCCAGCAGCCAAGATCAGGGGGCTAGGGTAACCGGGGAGCTGTTTTTT. Amino acids: CASSQDQGARVTGELFF. The chain employs TRBV4-1 and TRBJ2-2, with 8 nucleotides matching TRBD1. Germline V gives CDR1 MGHRA, CDR2 YSYEKL. The CDR3 spans 17 residues. V lost 0 bases to trimming and J lost 5 bases; unmatched junction nucleotides: 8.